These 32 T cell receptor beta chains originate from one sample sequenced in a study of OX40 agonist ivuxolimab in advanced cancers. TCRdb's copy holds only in-frame clones and misses some; the assay was immunoSEQ multiplex PCR. Altogether 70,000 to 85,000 clones are present, around nine tenths being singletons, with the ten largest covering roughly 6%. The input for sequencing was CD4+ or CD8+ T cells sorted from blood, taken in a trial of the OX40 agonist ivuxolimab. These receptors were collected from an adult with an advanced solid tumor such as melanoma, head and neck, liver or kidney cancer.

DNA of the CDR3: TGTGCCAGCAGTCCCCGGGGTAGCGGGAGTACCTATAGCTCCTACAATGAGCAGTTCTTC. Translating gives CASSPRGSGSTYSSYNEQFF. The chain employs TRBV6-4 and TRBJ2-1; 9 bases map to TRBD2. Looked up from germline, CDR1 is MRHNA and CDR2 is SNTAGT. V was pared by 5 bases and J by 0 bases, with 17 bases of the junction left unmatched. This CDR3 has 20 residues.

This clone was seen just once. The same CDR3 is also encoded by other DNA sequences in this sample. CDR3 bases: TGCGCCAGCAGCCAGGTTACGGGGGACACTGAAGCTTTCTTT. The encoded protein is CASSQVTGDTEAFF. The V and J genes are TRBV4-3 and TRBJ1-1, with D perhaps matching TRBD1 (5 bases). This CDR3 is built from 14 residues. Deletions cut 3 bases from V and 3 bases from J, with 11 bases between. Germline CDR1 LGHNA, CDR2 YSLEER.

The chain is built from TRBV5-1 and TRBJ2-7; no reliable D call. Trimming took off 5 bases at V and 4 bases at J, with 7 bases between the two ends. The CDR3 length is 11 residues. Germline-derived CDR1 and CDR2 are SGHRS and YFSETQ. This CDR3 is CASRSSYEQYF. The CDR3, as DNA: TGCGCCAGCAGGTCAAGTTACGAGCAGTACTTC.

This chain's CDR3 is CASSLNRYMNTEAFF. The CDR3 DNA sequence: TGTGCCAGCAGCTTGAACAGGTACATGAACACTGAAGCTTTCTTT. This chain uses TRBV5-6 with TRBJ1-1; tentative D call: TRBD1 (5 bases). The CDR3 is 15 amino acids. Per germline, CDR1 SGHDT and CDR2 YYEEEE. The V and J ends lost 1 base and 0 bases respectively, with 10 bases between them.

V gene TRBV29-1 combines with J gene TRBJ2-1; 8 nucleotides agree with TRBD1. The CDR3 spans 17 residues. After removal of 6 bases from V and 1 base from J, the junction contained 14 bases not matched to a gene. Germline V lookup: CDR1 SQVTM, CDR2 ANQGSEA. The CDR3 DNA sequence: TGCAGCGTCGAGCCTATCACGGACAGGGTATCCTACAATGAGCAGTTCTTC. This codes for CSVEPITDRVSYNEQFF.

The chain recombines TRBV11-1 with TRBJ2-7; a possible D gene is TRBD1 (5 bases). CDR1 and CDR2 from the germline V gene are SGHAT and FQDESV (reference sequence). This CDR3 has 18 amino acids. The V gene lost 4 bases and the J gene lost 1 base, with 23 bases spanning the gap. Here the CDR3 reads CASSSLPPTDELSYEQYF. CDR3 nucleotides: TGTGCCAGCAGCTCCCTCCCCCCGACAGATGAACTATCCTACGAGCAGTACTTC.

This chain links TRBV2 with TRBJ1-1, with D perhaps TRBD1 (5 bases). This CDR3 comprises 16 residues. The V end lost 4 bases, the J end lost 0 bases, and 15 bases lay between the germline ends. CDR1 is SNHLY, CDR2 FYNNEI, per germline. CDR3 loop: CASSGTGVNMNTEAFF. Written as DNA, the CDR3 is TGTGCCAGCAGTGGTACGGGGGTCAATATGAACACTGAAGCTTTCTTT.

The chain combines TRBV27 with TRBJ2-1; 13 bases agree with TRBD2. Germline V gives CDR1 MNHEY, CDR2 SMNVEV (reference sequence). This CDR3 region has 15 residues. V shed 5 bases, J shed 7 bases, and the junction held 5 bases outside the gene matches. In nucleotides, the CDR3 is TGTGCCAGCAGTCCCGGGACTAGCGGGATTAATGAGCAGTTCTTC. Translating gives CASSPGTSGINEQFF.

The chain has TRBV27 and TRBJ2-7; TRBD1 might be the D (5 bases). CDR3 size: 13 residues. The ends were cut back, 4 bases at V and 4 bases at J, with 11 bases in the middle. The V gene's germline CDR1 is MNHEY and CDR2 SMNVEV (reference sequence). The CDR3 here is CASSYRSEYEQYF. The CDR3 region has the DNA TGTGCCAGCAGTTACAGGTCCGAATACGAGCAGTACTTC.

The gene calls are TRBV2 and TRBJ2-2; perhaps TRBD2 as D (6 bases). Germline V gives CDR1 SNHLY, CDR2 FYNNEI. V was shortened by 11 bases and J by 7 bases, with 14 bases between the two germline ends. CDR3 size: 12 residues. This chain's CDR3 is CAGLQGGGELFF. CDR3 in DNA: TGTGCCGGCCTCCAGGGAGGCGGGGAGCTGTTTTTT.

The chain carries TRBV7-9 and TRBJ2-5; 7 positions agree with TRBD2. This CDR3 is 16 amino acids long. Looked up from germline, CDR1 is SEHNR and CDR2 is FQNEAQ (reference sequence). With V trimmed by 5 bases and J by 4 bases, 13 bases remained unmatched. In nucleotides, the CDR3 is TGTGCCAGCAGCCCACGTGAGGCGGGGGAAGGAGAGACCCAGTACTTC. This gives the protein CASSPREAGEGETQYF.

The chain joins TRBV28 to TRBJ1-4; a weak D match, TRBD1 (5 bases). The CDR3 sequence is 15 residues long. The germline V gene encodes CDR1 MDHEN and CDR2 SYDVKM. V lost 2 bases and J 5 bases, leaving 12 bases between the germline ends. The CDR3 sequence: CASSLMWGSNEKLFF. The CDR3, as DNA: TGTGCCAGCAGTTTAATGTGGGGCTCCAATGAAAAACTGTTTTTT.

The chain uses TRBV4-3 and TRBJ1-2; D is undetermined. Germline values: CDR1 LGHNA, CDR2 YSLEER. V was clipped by 0 bases and J by 0 bases, with 5 bases between them. The CDR3 extends over 14 amino acids. CDR3 sequence reads: CASSQDTANYGYTF. CDR3 bases: TGCGCCAGCAGCCAAGATACGGCTAACTATGGCTACACCTTC.

Here the CDR3 reads CASSLARGVGELFF. The CDR3, as DNA: TGTGCCAGCAGCTTAGCTAGGGGAGTCGGGGAGCTGTTTTTT. J is TRBJ2-2 and V is TRBV7-3; the D call may be TRBD1 or TRBD2 (5 bases each). Per germline, CDR1 SGHTA and CDR2 FQGTGA. Trimming pared 2 bases from V and 7 bases from J, leaving 11 bases between. The CDR3 has 14 residues.

This chain uses TRBV13 with TRBJ1-4; no clear D. Looked up from germline, CDR1 is PRHDT and CDR2 is FYEKMQ (reference sequence). Trimming took 5 bases from V and 7 from J, leaving 14 bases between them. The CDR3 totals 14 residues. The CDR3 DNA sequence: TGTGCCAGCAGCCCGACCGCAGGCGGTGAAAAACTGTTTTTT. As protein: CASSPTAGGEKLFF.

The chain recombines TRBV7-9 with TRBJ2-1, with 8 bases that match TRBD2. The germline CDR1 and CDR2 sequences are SEHNR and FQNEAQ (reference sequence). V trimming: 7 bases; J trimming: 4 bases; junction bases outside the gene matches: 6. This CDR3 spans 14 amino acids. CDR3 nucleotides: TGTGCCAGCACCCCAGCGGGAGCTTACAATGAGCAGTTCTTC. It is translated as CASTPAGAYNEQFF.

This chain connects TRBV11-2 to TRBJ2-5; D perhaps matches TRBD2 (5 bases). The CDR3 runs 13 residues. Germline V CDR1 and CDR2: SGHAT, FQNNGV. V shed 1 base and J shed 4 bases, with 7 bases lying between them. CDR3 sequence reads: CASSLAGIETQYF. In nucleotides, the CDR3 is TGTGCCAGCAGCTTAGCCGGGATAGAGACCCAGTACTTC.

This clone appeared once. This chain uses TRBV7-8 with TRBJ1-1; 8 nucleotides line up with TRBD1. Trimming removed 5 bases from V and 4 bases from J; junction bases left unmatched: 9. This CDR3 contains 15 residues. The V gene's germline CDR1 is SGHVS and CDR2 FQNEAQ. The CDR3 loop reads CASSPSTGGGTEAFF. The CDR3 DNA follows: TGTGCCAGCAGCCCTTCCACAGGGGGGGGCACTGAAGCTTTCTTT. Variable domain in full (rest from reference TRBV7-8 and TRBJ1-1): GAGVSQSPRYKVAKRGQDVALRCDPISGHVSLFWYQQALGQGPEFLTYFQNEAQLDKSGLPSDRFFAERPEGSVSTLKIQRTQQEDSAVYLCASSPSTGGGTEAFFGQGTRLTVV.

The V and J genes are TRBV28 and TRBJ2-3; 7 bases agree with TRBD1. The CDR3 covers 16 residues. J gave up 2 bases and V 9 bases, and 14 bases lay outside the gene matches. Looked up from germline, CDR1 is MDHEN and CDR2 is SYDVKM. This chain's CDR3 is CASLRRDRAYTDTQYF. DNA of the CDR3: TGTGCCAGTCTAAGGAGAGACAGGGCTTACACAGATACGCAGTATTTT.

This rearrangement joins TRBV29-1 to TRBJ2-7; D uncertain. The CDR3 runs to 10 residues. Between the trimmed V and J ends, which lost 3 bases and 13 bases, there was a span of 13 bases. Germline values: CDR1 SQVTM, CDR2 ANQGSEA. CDR3: CSVEDVRRYF. For the CDR3, the DNA is TGCAGCGTTGAGGACGTACGACGCTACTTC.

This sequence joins TRBV9 and TRBJ1-3; D may be TRBD1 (5 bases). Trimming removed 0 bases from V and 4 bases from J, with 11 bases in between. Germline-derived CDR1 and CDR2 are SGDLS and YYNGEE. CDR3 length: 15 amino acids. The CDR3 DNA reads as TGTGCCAGCAGCGTAGACAGGTCCCTCGGAAACACCATATATTTT. Amino acid sequence: CASSVDRSLGNTIYF. The complete variable domain, with remaining parts taken from reference TRBV9 and TRBJ1-3, reads DSGVTQTPKHLITATGQRVTLRCSPRSGDLSVYWYQQSLDQGLQFLIQYYNGEERAKGNILERFSAQQFPDLHSELNLSSLELGDSALYFCASSVDRSLGNTIYFGEGSWLTVV.

The chain couples TRBV10-3 to TRBJ2-1; 16 positions agree with TRBD2. With V trimmed by 2 bases and J by 8 bases, 9 bases remained unmatched. In germline, CDR1 is ENHRY, CDR2 SYGVKD. The CDR3 spans 18 residues. The CDR3 nucleotides read TGTGCCATCAGTGAGGGGGGCCCGGGACTAGCGGGAGGGGATGAGCAGTTCTTC. Translating gives CAISEGGPGLAGGDEQFF.

This chain connects TRBV5-1 to TRBJ2-1; no clear D. The germline gives CDR1 SGHRS, CDR2 YFSETQ. The length of the CDR3 is 15 residues. The V end lost 7 bases, the J end lost 0 bases, and 14 bases lay between the germline ends. Written as DNA, the CDR3 is TGCGCCAGCGGCGTGGACGGAAGCTCCTACAATGAGCAGTTCTTC. Its translation is CASGVDGSSYNEQFF.

The chain has TRBV29-1 and TRBJ2-5; no firm D call. This CDR3 contains 12 residues. CDR1 SQVTM and CDR2 ANQGSEA come from the germline V gene. Trimming shortened V by 4 bases and J by 2 bases, and 8 bases separated the two germline ends. The CDR3 spells CSVVSRQETQYF. The DNA of the CDR3 is TGCAGCGTTGTCAGCAGGCAAGAGACCCAGTACTTC.

The rearrangement links TRBV28 to TRBJ2-5, with 11 nucleotides matching TRBD1. The CDR3 loop spans 14 amino acids. Germline V gene sequence: CDR1 MDHEN, CDR2 SYDVKM. V lost 10 bases to trimming and J lost 1 base; unmatched junction nucleotides: 5. The CDR3 is CATGTGGFQETQYF. CDR3 nucleotide sequence: TGTGCCACCGGGACAGGGGGTTTCCAAGAGACCCAGTACTTC.

The chain employs TRBV7-8 and TRBJ2-7, with a tentative D call TRBD1 (5 bases). Germline CDR1 reads SGHVS; CDR2 reads FQNEAQ. Trimming stripped 6 bases from V and 3 bases from J, with 12 bases between. The length of the CDR3 is 13 residues. CDR3 loop: CASSSDNYYEQYF. In nucleotides, the CDR3 is TGTGCCAGCAGTTCGGACAATTACTACGAGCAGTACTTC.

The chain couples TRBV15 to TRBJ2-1; the match to TRBD2 covers 9 bases. The CDR3 runs 15 residues. J lost 9 bases, V lost 1 base, and 7 bases had no gene match. From germline, CDR1 is LNHNV and CDR2 YYDKDF (reference sequence). The CDR3 protein is CATSRALLSGGEQFF. The CDR3 DNA reads TGTGCCACCAGCAGAGCCTTACTTAGCGGGGGTGAGCAGTTCTTC.

This chain uses TRBV4-3 with TRBJ1-2; no definite D call. The ends were cut back, 1 base at V and 8 bases at J, with 17 bases in the middle. Germline CDR1 LGHNA, CDR2 YSLEER. The CDR3 is 15 residues long. CDR3 sequence: CASSQVPVGVIGYTF. The CDR3 region has the DNA TGCGCCAGCAGCCAAGTCCCAGTTGGGGTTATAGGCTACACCTTC.

This clone was found a few times. The chain couples TRBV7-9 to TRBJ2-7; 7 positions agree with TRBD1. CDR3 length equals 14 residues. Trimming cost V 1 base and J 5 bases; bases outside gene matches: 5. Germline V gene data show CDR1 as SEHNR and CDR2 as FQNEAQ (reference sequence). Written as DNA, the CDR3 is TGTGCCAGCAGCTTAGAACAGGGGTTCGACGAGCAGTACTTC. This sequence encodes CASSLEQGFDEQYF.

The chain carries TRBV4-2 and TRBJ2-5; 8 bases are a match to TRBD1. The better agreement between TRBJ2-7 and the DNA end casts doubt on the J call. Germline V CDR1 and CDR2: LGHNA, YNFKEQ. The CDR3 length is 15 residues. The CDR3 sequence is CASSPVGTGSYEQYF. CDR3 nucleotides: TGTGCCAGCAGCCCCGTTGGGACAGGCTCCTACGAGCAGTACTTC.

The CDR3 sequence is CASSLESWETTSTDTQYF. DNA for the CDR3: TGTGCCAGCAGCTTAGAATCATGGGAGACTACTAGCACAGATACGCAGTATTTT. The chain has TRBV7-9 and TRBJ2-3; possibly TRBD2 for D (5 bases). The CDR3 contains 18 residues. In germline, CDR1 is SEHNR, CDR2 FQNEAQ (reference sequence). V shed 1 base and J shed 0 bases, with 17 bases lying between them. Full variable domain (rest looked up from reference TRBV7-9 and TRBJ2-3): DTGVSQNPRHKITKRGQNVTFRCDPISEHNRLYWYRQTLGQGPEFLTYFQNEAQLEKSRLLSDRFSAERPKGSFSTLEIQRTEQGDSAMYLCASSLESWETTSTDTQYFGPGTRLTVL.

This clone is medium-sized by share. The sample holds other DNA sequences that translate to the same CDR3. This chain uses TRBV7-9 with TRBJ2-2; D not certain. In germline, CDR1 is SEHNR, CDR2 FQNEAQ (reference sequence). The CDR3 has 13 amino acids. Trimming left V 1 base short and J 1 base short, with 1 base between. The CDR3 reads CASSLGNTGELFF. CDR3 bases: TGTGCCAGCAGCTTAGGGAACACCGGGGAGCTGTTTTTT.